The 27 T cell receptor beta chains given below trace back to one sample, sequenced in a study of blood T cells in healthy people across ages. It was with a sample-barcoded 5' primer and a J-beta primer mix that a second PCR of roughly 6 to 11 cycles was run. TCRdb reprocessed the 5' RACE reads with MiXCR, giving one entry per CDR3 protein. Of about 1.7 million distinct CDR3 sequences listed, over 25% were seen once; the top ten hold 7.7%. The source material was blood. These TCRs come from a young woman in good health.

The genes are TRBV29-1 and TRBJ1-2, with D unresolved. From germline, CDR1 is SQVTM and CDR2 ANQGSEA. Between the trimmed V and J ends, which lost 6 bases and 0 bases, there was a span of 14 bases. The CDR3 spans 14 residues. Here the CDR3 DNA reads TGCAGCGTACTTACATCAGCTTCTAACTATGGCTACACCTTC. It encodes CSVLTSASNYGYTF.

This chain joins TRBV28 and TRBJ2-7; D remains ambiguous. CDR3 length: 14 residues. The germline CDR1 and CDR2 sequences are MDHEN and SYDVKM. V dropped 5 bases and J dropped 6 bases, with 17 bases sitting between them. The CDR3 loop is CASSGSRPSPEQYF. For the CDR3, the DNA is TGTGCCAGCAGTGGCAGCCGGCCAAGCCCCGAGCAGTACTTC.

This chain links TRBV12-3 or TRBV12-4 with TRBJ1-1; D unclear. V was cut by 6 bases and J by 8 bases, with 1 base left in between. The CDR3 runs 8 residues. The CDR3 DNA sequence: TGTGCCAGCAGAGAAGCTTTCTTT. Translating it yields CASREAFF.

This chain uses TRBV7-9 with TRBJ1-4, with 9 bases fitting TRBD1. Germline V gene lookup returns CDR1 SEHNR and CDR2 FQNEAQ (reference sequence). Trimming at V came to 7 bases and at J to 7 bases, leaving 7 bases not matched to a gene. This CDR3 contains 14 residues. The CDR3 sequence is CASTDRGYGEKLFF. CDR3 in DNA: TGTGCCAGCACCGACAGGGGGTACGGTGAAAAACTGTTTTTT.

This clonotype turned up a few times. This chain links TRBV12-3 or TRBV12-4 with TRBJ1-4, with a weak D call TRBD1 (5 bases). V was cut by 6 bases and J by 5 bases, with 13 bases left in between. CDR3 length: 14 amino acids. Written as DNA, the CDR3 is TGTGCCAGCAGGCCTGGACAAGACAATGAAAAACTGTTTTTT. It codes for CASRPGQDNEKLFF.

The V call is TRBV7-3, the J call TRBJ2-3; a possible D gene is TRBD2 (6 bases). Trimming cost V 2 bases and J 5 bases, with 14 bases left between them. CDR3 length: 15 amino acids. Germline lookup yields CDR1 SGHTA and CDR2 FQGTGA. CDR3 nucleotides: TGTGCCAGCAGCTTACCTCTTGCGGGGAGAGATACGCAGTATTTT. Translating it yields CASSLPLAGRDTQYF.

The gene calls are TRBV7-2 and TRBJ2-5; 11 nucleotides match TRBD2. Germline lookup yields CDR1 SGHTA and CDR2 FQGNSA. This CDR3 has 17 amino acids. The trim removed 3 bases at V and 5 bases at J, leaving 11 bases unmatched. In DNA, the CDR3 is TGTGCCAGCAGCTTTTTAGCGGGGGGGCCAGCACAGGAGACCCAGTACTTC. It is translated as CASSFLAGGPAQETQYF. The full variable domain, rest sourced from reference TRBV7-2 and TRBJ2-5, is GAGVSQSPSNKVTEKGKDVELRCDPISGHTALYWYRQSLGQGLEFLIYFQGNSAPDKSGLPSDRFSAERTGGSVSTLTIQRTQQEDSAVYLCASSFLAGGPAQETQYFGPGTRLLVL.

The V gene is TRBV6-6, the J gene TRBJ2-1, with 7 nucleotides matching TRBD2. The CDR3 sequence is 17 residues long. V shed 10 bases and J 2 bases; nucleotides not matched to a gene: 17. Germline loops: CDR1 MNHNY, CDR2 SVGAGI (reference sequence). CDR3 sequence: CATIKSTTGRAYNEQFF. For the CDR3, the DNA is TGTGCCACCATAAAATCCACCACGGGGAGGGCCTACAATGAGCAGTTCTTC.

CDR3 coding DNA: TGCGCCAGCAGCCAAGATTGGCGGGTGGGCGGGGAGCTGTTTTTT. Translation gives CASSQDWRVGGELFF. The chain recombines TRBV4-3 with TRBJ2-2; the D gene is possibly TRBD2 (5 bases). Trimming left V 0 bases short and J 7 bases short, with 12 bases between. The CDR3 sequence is 15 residues long. Germline CDR1 reads LGHNA; CDR2 reads YSLEER.

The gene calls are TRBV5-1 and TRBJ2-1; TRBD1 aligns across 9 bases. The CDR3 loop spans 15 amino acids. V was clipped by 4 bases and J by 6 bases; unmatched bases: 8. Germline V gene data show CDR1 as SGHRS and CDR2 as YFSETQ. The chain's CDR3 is CASSPRQGGGNEQFF. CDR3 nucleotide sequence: TGCGCCAGCAGCCCAAGACAGGGGGGGGGCAATGAGCAGTTCTTC.

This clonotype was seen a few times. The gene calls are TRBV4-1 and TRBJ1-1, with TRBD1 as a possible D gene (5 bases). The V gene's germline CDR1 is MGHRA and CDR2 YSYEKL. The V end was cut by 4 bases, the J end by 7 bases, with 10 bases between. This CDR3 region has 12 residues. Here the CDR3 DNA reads TGCGCCAGCAGCCCGGGACGGCATGAAGCTTTCTTT. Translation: CASSPGRHEAFF.

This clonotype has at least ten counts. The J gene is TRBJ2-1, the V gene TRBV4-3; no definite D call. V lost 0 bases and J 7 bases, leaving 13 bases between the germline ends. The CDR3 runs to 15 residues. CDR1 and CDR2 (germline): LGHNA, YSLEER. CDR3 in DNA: TGCGCCAGCAGCCAAGATCGGCTAGTTTCAAATGAGCAGTTCTTC. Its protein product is CASSQDRLVSNEQFF.

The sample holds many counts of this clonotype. CDR3 amino acids: CASSLLPNPNQPQHF. The CDR3 DNA sequence: TGTGCCAGCAGCTTATTACCCAATCCTAATCAGCCCCAGCATTTT. The chain combines TRBV7-2 with TRBJ1-5, with unresolved D. The V end was cut by 2 bases, the J end by 4 bases, with 12 bases between. The CDR3 runs to 15 residues. Germline loops: CDR1 SGHTA, CDR2 FQGNSA.

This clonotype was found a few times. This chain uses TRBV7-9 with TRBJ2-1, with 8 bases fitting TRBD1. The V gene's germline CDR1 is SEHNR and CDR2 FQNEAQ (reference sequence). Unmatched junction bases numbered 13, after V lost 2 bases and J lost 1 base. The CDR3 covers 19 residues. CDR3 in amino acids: CASSLTLRGRDWSYNEQFF. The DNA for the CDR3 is TGTGCCAGCAGCTTAACCCTCAGGGGGCGTGATTGGTCCTACAATGAGCAGTTCTTC.

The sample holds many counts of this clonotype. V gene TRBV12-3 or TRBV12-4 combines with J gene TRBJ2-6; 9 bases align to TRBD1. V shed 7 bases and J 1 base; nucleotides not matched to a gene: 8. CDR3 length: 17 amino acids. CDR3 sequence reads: CASTPGTGRSGANVLTF. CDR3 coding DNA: TGTGCCAGCACCCCCGGGACAGGGAGGTCTGGGGCCAACGTCCTGACTTTC.

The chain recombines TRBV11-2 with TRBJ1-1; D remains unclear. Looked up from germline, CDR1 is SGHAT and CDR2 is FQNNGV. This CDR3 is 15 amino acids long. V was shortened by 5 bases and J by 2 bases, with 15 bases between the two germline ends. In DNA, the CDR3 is TGTGCCAGCAGCCCTACCTCCGGAGCAAACACTGAAGCTTTCTTT. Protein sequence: CASSPTSGANTEAFF.

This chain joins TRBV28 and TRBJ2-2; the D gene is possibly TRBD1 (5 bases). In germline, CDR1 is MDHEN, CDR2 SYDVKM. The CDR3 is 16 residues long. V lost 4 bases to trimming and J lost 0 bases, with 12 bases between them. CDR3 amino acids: CASSYRQRSNTGELFF. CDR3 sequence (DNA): TGTGCCAGCAGTTACCGACAGAGGTCGAACACCGGGGAGCTGTTTTTT.

The CDR3 nucleotides are TGCAGCGTTGCAATTTTTGGGACCGTCTCCTACGAGCAGTACTTC. Translating gives CSVAIFGTVSYEQYF. The chain carries TRBV29-1 and TRBJ2-7; possibly TRBD1 or TRBD2 for D (5 bases each). V was clipped by 4 bases and J by 0 bases, with 16 bases between them. CDR1 and CDR2 from the germline V gene are SQVTM and ANQGSEA. This CDR3 has 15 residues.

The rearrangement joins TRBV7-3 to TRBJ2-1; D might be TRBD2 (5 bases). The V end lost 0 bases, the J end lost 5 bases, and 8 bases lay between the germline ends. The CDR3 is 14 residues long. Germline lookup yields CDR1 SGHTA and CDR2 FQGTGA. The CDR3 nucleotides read TGTGCCAGCAGCTTAACGATGCGGGACAATGAGCAGTTCTTC. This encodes CASSLTMRDNEQFF.

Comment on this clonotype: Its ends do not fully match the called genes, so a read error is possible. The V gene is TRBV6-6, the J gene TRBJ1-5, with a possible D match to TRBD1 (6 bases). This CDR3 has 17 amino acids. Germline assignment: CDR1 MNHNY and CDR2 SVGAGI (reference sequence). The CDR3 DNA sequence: TGTGCCAGCAGTTACTCGCCACAGGGATATAACAATCAACCCCAGCATTTT. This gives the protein CASSYSPQGYNNQPQHF.

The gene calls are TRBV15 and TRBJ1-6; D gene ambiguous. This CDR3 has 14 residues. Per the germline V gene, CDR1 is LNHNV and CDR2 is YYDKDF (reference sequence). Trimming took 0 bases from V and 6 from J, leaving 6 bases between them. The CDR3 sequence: CATSREVTNSPLHF. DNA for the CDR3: TGTGCCACCAGCAGAGAGGTGACTAATTCACCCCTCCACTTT.

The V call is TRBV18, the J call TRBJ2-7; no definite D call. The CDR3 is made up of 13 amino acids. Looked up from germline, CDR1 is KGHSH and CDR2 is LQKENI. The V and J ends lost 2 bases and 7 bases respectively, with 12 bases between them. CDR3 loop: CASSPGRNREQYF. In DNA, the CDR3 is TGTGCCAGCTCACCAGGTAGGAACCGTGAGCAGTACTTC.

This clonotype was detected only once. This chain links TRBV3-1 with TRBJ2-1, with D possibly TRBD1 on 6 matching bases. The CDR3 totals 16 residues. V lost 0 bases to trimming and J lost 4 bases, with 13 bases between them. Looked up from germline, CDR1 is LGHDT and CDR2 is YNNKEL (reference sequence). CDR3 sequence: CASSQDLGQSYNEQFF. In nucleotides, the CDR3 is TGTGCCAGCAGCCAAGATCTAGGACAGAGTTACAATGAGCAGTTCTTC.

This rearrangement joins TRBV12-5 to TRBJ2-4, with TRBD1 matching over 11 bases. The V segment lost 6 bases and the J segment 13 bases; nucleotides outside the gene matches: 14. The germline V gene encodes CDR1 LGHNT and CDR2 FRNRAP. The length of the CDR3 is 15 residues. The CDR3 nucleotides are TGTGCTAGTGGCCCCGGACAGGGGGCGGTCGATGAGCAGTACTTC. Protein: CASGPGQGAVDEQYF.

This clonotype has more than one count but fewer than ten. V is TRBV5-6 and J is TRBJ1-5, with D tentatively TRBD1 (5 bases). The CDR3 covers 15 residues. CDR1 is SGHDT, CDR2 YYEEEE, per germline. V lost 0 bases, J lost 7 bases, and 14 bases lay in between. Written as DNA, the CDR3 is TGTGCCAGCAGCTTGGGGCCAGGGCCGGGGCAGCCCCAGCATTTT. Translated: CASSLGPGPGQPQHF.

CDR3 DNA: TGTGCCTTTCCTACAGGGCTGGGGGCCAACGTCCTGACTTTC. It codes for CAFPTGLGANVLTF. V gene TRBV7-9 combines with J gene TRBJ2-6; D might be TRBD1 (6 bases). Germline assignment: CDR1 SEHNR and CDR2 FQNEAQ (reference sequence). This CDR3 is built from 14 residues. Trimming shortened V by 11 bases and J by 4 bases, and 15 bases separated the two germline ends.

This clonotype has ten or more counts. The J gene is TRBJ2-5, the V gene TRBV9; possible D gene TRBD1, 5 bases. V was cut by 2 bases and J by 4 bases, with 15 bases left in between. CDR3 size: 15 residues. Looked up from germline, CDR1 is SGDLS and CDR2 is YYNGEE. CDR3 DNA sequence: TGTGCCAGCAGCGTCTCTTGGGGCGCAGGAGAGACCCAGTACTTC. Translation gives CASSVSWGAGETQYF.